The present T cell receptor (beta chain) was sequenced within a study of PD-1 blockade in classical Hodgkin lymphoma (TCRdb year 2020). At the level of the whole study: Nivolumab dosing was 3 mg/kg intravenously every 2 weeks, continuing until either disease progression or unacceptable toxicity. A peripheral blood immune signature of response to PD-1 blockade in classical Hodgkin lymphoma was defined using TCR beta sequencing and CyTOF.

The paper's findings and limits, for the study overall: Lower diversity was observed in patients in whom nivolumab was started less than 1 year after ASCT, and these patients were excluded from later analyses so that confounding by immune reconstitution would be avoided. Trial patients with a complete response had baseline diversity similar to that of newly diagnosed patients, while partial responders and progressors had significantly lower diversity. Newly diagnosed patients were reported to have lower baseline TCR diversity than healthy donors, and relapsed/refractory patients were reported to have lower baseline TCR diversity still. CD4+ but not CD8+ TCR diversity rose significantly by C4D1 (p=0.0027 vs p=0.16), most apparent in complete responders (p=0.02). The study was limited to a single clinical trial cohort, and causes of repertoire differences, possibly disease activity or prior therapy, remained undefined.

This clone has a single count. What antigen it recognizes has not been identified. Base qualities are missing; no much larger clone stands one base away. V and J are trimmed by 6 bases and 2 bases, and the gene matches miss 8 bases of the junction. Taken from cysteine to phenylalanine, the CDR3 has 15 residues. Here the CDR3 DNA is all that survives: 45 bases in frame from base 1. The germline V gene provides CDR1 MDHEN and CDR2 SYDVKM. The Qiagen DNeasy kit was used to extract genomic DNA from unsorted PBMCs and from the negatively selected CD4+ and CD8+ fractions. TCR beta CDR3 regions were amplified by immunoSEQ multiplex PCR using primers annealing to V and J segments. A synthetic immune receptor repertoire was used to minimize amplification bias, and any residual bias was removed computationally once sequencing was done. On the authors' methods: Repertoire diversity was quantified as the Shannon entropy index using custom Python scripts. Unsorted, CD4+ and CD8+ repertoires were analyzed separately, except in combined analyses where CD4+ and CD8+ sequences were merged in silico. Clonal expansion was defined as at least a 2-fold frequency increase after treatment relative to C1D1, with a pseudocount of 0.5 for undetected baseline clones. Clones with 0 or 1 copy at C1D1 were classified as singleton clones, and clones with 2 or more copies were classified as non-singleton clones. Clones expanded in unsorted samples were annotated as CD4+, CD8+ or unknown by matching protein sequences in sorted samples from the same patient. Wilcoxon tests on paired samples were used to test diversity changes from C1D1 to C4D1. TCRdb took this table from immuneACCESS and kept in-frame rearrangements with V and J called. Such tables lack part of the clones; where checked against another copy, unresolved V genes explain under half of the gap, and the rest is unexplained. The V and J calls and clone size were taken over from that table, and D and trimming were inferred from the DNA. Present in this sample are roughly 100,000 clones, approximately 90% of which were seen just once. The ten top clones hold around 19% of the sample.

The intended sense of this specimen's time point label: cycle 4 day 1 (C4D1), after less than 7 weeks of nivolumab. Relapse after autologous stem cell transplantation had occurred in all trial patients, and cohorts A, B and C were distinguished by prior brentuximab vedotin exposure. A total of around 60 patients with relapsed/refractory classical Hodgkin lymphoma made up the trial cohort, and each patient's best overall response was complete response, partial response or progressive disease. Trial patients were treated with single-agent nivolumab in the multi-cohort phase II CheckMate 205 trial. An independent review committee assessed best overall response by applying the 2007 International Working Group response criteria. Trial PBMCs were collected immediately before nivolumab initiation (C1D1) and during therapy at cycle 2 day 1 and cycle 4 day 1. After peripheral blood was drawn into 8 mL Vacutainer Cell Preparation Tubes, PBMCs were isolated by centrifugation and then cryopreserved.

The sequence is built from TRBV28 and TRBJ2-3; 7 junctional bases match TRBD1. Sequencing used peripheral blood mononuclear cells (PBMCs), obtained before the fourth cycle of nivolumab. The clonotype originates from a human donor with classical Hodgkin lymphoma. CDR3 reads: CASSTPGTATDTQYF. DNA sequence: TGTGCCAGCAGCACACCCGGGACAGCCACAGATACGCAGTATTTT.